This TCR beta chain was observed in a study of cytomegalovirus exposure and HLA in healthy donors. V trimming: 6 bases; J trimming: 1 base; junction bases outside the gene matches: 3. Germline assignment: CDR1 MGHDK and CDR2 SYGVNS. CDR3 length equals 15 residues. PCR involved 60 Vbeta and 13 Jbeta primers. Generated by immunoSEQ multiplex PCR, the TCRdb table keeps only in-frame clones and is missing some. Here the sample table reports 130,000 to 150,000 clones. With regard to this clone: Its antigen is still unknown.

As for the donors, each was a healthy bone marrow donor. Findings of the study overall: A prior analysis recorded that most TCR beta V segments were productive about 87% or about 30% of the time.

The TCR originated in a man aged 35 to 55 in good health and CMV-seronegative. Sequenced: PBMCs. The rearrangement uses TRBV25-1 and TRBJ1-2; 12 bases match TRBD1. The CDR3 sequence: CASRGQGAGNYGYTF. CDR3 nucleotide sequence: TGTGCCAGCAGGGGACAGGGGGCCGGTAACTATGGCTACACCTTC.